This T cell receptor beta chain stems from a study of control samples from healthy donors and cancer patients. CDR3 length: 14 amino acids. V was shortened by 6 bases and J by 5 bases, with 16 bases between the two germline ends. The germline gives CDR1 MNHEY, CDR2 SVGAGI. Clones were read by immunoSEQ multiplex PCR, and TCRdb kept only the in-frame ones, dropping some. The sample lists around 130,000 clones; about 94% were seen once. Sequenced input: blood. The origin of this receptor is a young man in good health. The rearrangement links TRBV6-5 to TRBJ1-1; no reliable D call. CDR3 coding DNA: TGTGCCAGCAGCCCCCTTGCTTTGGGAACTGAAGCTTTCTTT. Translation: CASSPLALGTEAFF.